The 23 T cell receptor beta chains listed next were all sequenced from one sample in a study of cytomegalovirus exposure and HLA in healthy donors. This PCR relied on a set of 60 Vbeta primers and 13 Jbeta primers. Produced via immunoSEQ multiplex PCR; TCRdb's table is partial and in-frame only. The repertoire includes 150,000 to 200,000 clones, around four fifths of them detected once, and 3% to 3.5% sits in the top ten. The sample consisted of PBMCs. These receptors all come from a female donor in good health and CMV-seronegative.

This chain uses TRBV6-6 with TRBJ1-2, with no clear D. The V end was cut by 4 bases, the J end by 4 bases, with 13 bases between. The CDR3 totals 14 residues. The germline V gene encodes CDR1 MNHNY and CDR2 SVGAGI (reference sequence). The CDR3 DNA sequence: TGTGCCAGCAGTTCCCACGGGGAGTCCTATGGCTACACCTTC. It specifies CASSSHGESYGYTF.

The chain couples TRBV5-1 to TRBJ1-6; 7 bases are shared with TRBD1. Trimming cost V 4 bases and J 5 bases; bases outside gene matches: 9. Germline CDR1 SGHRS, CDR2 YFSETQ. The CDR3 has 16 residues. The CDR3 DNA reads TGCGCCAGCAGCCAGGACAGGACAACGCATAATTCACCCCTCCACTTT. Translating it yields CASSQDRTTHNSPLHF.

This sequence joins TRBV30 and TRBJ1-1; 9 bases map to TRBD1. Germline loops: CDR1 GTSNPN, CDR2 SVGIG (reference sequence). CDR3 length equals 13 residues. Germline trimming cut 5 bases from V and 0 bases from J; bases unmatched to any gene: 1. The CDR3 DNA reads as TGTGCCTGGGGACAGGGGCTGAACACTGAAGCTTTCTTT. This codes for CAWGQGLNTEAFF.

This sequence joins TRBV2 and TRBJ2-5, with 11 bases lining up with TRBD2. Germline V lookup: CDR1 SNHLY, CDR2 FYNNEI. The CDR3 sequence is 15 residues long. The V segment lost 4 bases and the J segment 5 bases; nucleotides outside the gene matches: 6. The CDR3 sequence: CASSGRLAGRETQYF. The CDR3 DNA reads TGTGCCAGCAGTGGTAGACTAGCGGGAAGGGAGACCCAGTACTTC.

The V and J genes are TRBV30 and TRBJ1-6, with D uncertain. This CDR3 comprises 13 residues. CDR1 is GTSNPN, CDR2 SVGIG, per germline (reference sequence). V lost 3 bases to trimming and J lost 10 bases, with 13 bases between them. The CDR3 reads CAWSLPGSSPLHF. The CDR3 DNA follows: TGTGCCTGGAGCCTCCCCGGGTCGTCACCCCTCCACTTT.

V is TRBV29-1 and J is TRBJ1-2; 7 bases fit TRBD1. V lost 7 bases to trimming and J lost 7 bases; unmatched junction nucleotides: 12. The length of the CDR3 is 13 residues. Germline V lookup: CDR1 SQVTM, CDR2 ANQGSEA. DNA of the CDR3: TGCAGCGGGGGGGACAGATCAGGTCGTGGCTACACCTTC. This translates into CSGGDRSGRGYTF.

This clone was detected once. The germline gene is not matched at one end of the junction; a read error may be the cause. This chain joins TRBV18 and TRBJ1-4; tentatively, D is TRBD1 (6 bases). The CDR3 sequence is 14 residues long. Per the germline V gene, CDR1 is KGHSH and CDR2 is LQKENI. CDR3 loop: CASPPTGKVEKLFF. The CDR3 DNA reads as TGTGCCAGCCCACCGACAGGAAAGGTTGAAAAACTGTTTTTT.

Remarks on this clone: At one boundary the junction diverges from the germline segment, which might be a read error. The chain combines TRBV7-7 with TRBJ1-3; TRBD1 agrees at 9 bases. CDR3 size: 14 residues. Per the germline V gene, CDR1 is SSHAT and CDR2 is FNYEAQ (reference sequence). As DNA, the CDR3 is TGTGCTAGCAGCTCGGGACAGGGTCCGCACACCATATATTTT. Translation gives CASSSGQGPHTIYF.

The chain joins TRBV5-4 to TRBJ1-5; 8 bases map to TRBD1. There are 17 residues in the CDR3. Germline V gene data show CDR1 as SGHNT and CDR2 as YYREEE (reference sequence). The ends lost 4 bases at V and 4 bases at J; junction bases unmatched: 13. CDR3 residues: CASSLGQAALGNQPQHF. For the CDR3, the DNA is TGTGCCAGCAGCCTGGGACAGGCAGCTTTGGGTAATCAGCCCCAGCATTTT.

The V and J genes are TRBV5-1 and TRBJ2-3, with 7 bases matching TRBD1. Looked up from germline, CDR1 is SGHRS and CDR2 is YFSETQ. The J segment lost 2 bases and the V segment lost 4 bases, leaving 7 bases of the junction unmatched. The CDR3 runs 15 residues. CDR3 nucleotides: TGCGCCAGCAGCATATCGGACAGGTACACAGATACGCAGTATTTT. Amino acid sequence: CASSISDRYTDTQYF.

The CDR3: CASSSATGYGRYEQFF. CDR3 DNA: TGTGCCAGTAGTAGTGCCACGGGTTACGGGAGATATGAGCAGTTCTTC. The chain is built from TRBV19 and TRBJ2-1; D perhaps matches TRBD2 (6 bases). The CDR3 runs to 16 residues. Trimming removed 4 bases at V and 8 bases at J, with 21 bases between. The germline V gene encodes CDR1 LNHDA and CDR2 SQIVND (reference sequence).

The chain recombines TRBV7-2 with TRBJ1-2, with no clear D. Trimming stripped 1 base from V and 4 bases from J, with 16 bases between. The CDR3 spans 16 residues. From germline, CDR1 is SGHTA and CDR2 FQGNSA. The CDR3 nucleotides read TGTGCCAGCAGCTTAGTAAACCCGAGGGCCACCTATGGCTACACCTTC. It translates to CASSLVNPRATYGYTF. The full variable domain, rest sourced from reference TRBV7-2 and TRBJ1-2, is GAGVSQSPSNKVTEKGKDVELRCDPISGHTALYWYRQSLGQGLEFLIYFQGNSAPDKSGLPSDRFSAERTGGSVSTLTIQRTQQEDSAVYLCASSLVNPRATYGYTFGSGTRLTVV.

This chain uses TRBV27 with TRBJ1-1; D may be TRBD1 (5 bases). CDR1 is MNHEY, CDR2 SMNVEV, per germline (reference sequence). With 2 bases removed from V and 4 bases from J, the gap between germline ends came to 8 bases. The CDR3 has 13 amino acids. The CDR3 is CASSLRGSTEAFF. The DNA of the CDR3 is TGTGCCAGCAGTTTACGGGGGAGCACTGAAGCTTTCTTT.

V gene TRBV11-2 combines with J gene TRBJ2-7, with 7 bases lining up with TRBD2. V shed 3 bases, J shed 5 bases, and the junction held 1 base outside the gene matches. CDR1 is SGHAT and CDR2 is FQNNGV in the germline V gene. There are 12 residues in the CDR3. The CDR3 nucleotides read TGTGCCAGCAGCTTCGGGGGGAACGAGCAGTACTTC. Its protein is CASSFGGNEQYF.

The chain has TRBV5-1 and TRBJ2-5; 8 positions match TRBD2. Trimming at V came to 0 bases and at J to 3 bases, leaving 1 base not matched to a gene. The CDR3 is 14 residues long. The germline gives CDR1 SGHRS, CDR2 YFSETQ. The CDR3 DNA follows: TGCGCCAGCAGCTTGGGTAGCGGGGAAGAGACCCAGTACTTC. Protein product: CASSLGSGEETQYF.

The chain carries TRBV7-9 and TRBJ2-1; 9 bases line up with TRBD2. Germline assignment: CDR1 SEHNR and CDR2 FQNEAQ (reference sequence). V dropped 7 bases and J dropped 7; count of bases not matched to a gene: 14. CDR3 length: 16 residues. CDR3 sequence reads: CASTPGGRGGRNEQFF. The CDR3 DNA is TGTGCCAGCACCCCCGGGGGGCGGGGGGGCCGAAATGAGCAGTTCTTC. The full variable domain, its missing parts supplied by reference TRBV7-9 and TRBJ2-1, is DTGVSQNPRHKITKRGQNVTFRCDPISEHNRLYWYRQTLGQGPEFLTYFQNEAQLEKSRLLSDRFSAERPKGSFSTLEIQRTEQGDSAMYLCASTPGGRGGRNEQFFGPGTRLTVL.

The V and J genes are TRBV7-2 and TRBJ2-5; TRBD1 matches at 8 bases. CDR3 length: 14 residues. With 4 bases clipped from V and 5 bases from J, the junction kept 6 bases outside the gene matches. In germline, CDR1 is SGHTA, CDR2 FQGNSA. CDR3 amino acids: CASSSRGRGETQYF. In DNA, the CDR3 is TGTGCCAGCAGCTCCAGGGGGCGTGGGGAGACCCAGTACTTC.

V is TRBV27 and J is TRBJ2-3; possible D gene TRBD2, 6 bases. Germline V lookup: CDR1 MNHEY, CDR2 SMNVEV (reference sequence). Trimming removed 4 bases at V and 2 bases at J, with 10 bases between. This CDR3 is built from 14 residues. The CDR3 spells CASSWIAATDTQYF. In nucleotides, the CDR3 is TGTGCCAGCAGTTGGATAGCGGCCACAGATACGCAGTATTTT.

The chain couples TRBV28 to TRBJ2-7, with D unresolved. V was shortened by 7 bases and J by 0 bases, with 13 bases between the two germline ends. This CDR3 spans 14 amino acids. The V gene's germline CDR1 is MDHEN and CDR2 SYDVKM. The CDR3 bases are TGTGCCAGCACTTCACGACAAGGCTCCTACGAGCAGTACTTC. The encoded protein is CASTSRQGSYEQYF.

This CDR3 is CASSMMWDRDNQPQHF. CDR3 coding DNA: TGTGCCAGTAGTATGATGTGGGACAGGGATAATCAGCCCCAGCATTTT. The J gene is TRBJ1-5, the V gene TRBV19, with TRBD1 identical over 9 bases. V was clipped by 3 bases and J by 4 bases; unmatched bases: 7. Germline-derived CDR1 and CDR2 are LNHDA and SQIVND (reference sequence). The CDR3 is 16 residues long.

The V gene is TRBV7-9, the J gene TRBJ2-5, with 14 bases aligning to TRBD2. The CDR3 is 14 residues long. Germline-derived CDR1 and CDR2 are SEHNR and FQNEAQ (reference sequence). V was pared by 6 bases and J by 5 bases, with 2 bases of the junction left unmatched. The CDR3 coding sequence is TGTGCCAGCAGTGGGACTAGCGGGAGTGAGACCCAGTACTTC. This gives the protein CASSGTSGSETQYF. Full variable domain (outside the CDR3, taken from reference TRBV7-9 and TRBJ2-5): DTGVSQNPRHKITKRGQNVTFRCDPISEHNRLYWYRQTLGQGPEFLTYFQNEAQLEKSRLLSDRFSAERPKGSFSTLEIQRTEQGDSAMYLCASSGTSGSETQYFGPGTRLLVL.

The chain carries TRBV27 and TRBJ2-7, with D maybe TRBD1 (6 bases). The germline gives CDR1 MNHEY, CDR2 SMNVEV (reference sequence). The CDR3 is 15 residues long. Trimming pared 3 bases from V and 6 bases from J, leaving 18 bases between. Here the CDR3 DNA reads TGTGCCAGCAGTTTTTTAGGGGGTGGGAGTGGCGAGCAGTACTTC. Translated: CASSFLGGGSGEQYF.

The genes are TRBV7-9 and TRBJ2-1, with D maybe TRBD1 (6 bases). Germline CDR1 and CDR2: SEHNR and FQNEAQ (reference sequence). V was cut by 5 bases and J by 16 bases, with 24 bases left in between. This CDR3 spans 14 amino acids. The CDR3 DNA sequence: TGTGCCAGCAGCCCCACAACAGGGCGCCCGCTAGAATTCTTC. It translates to CASSPTTGRPLEFF.